This entry describes one T cell receptor beta chain. Other DNA sequences in the sample encode the same CDR3. The CDR3 has 13 residues. Per the germline V gene, CDR1 is WNHNN and CDR2 is SYGVQD (reference sequence). V was pared by 5 bases and J by 0 bases, with 6 bases between. Assay used: immunoSEQ multiplex PCR; TCRdb lists only in-frame clones, some missing. The table lists about 2,500,000 clones, roughly 92% of them singletons. The data stem from a study of shared clonotypes between healthy human individuals. The TCR comes from a man between 18 and 35 years old in good health. The chain combines TRBV10-1 with TRBJ2-3, with D perhaps given as TRBD1 or TRBD2 (5 bases each). Sequenced: naive CD4+ T cells sorted from blood. Subset meaning: CD45RA+ positively selected. CDR3 protein: CASSRDSTDTQYF. As DNA, the CDR3 is TGCGCCAGCAGTCGGGACAGCACAGATACGCAGTATTTT.